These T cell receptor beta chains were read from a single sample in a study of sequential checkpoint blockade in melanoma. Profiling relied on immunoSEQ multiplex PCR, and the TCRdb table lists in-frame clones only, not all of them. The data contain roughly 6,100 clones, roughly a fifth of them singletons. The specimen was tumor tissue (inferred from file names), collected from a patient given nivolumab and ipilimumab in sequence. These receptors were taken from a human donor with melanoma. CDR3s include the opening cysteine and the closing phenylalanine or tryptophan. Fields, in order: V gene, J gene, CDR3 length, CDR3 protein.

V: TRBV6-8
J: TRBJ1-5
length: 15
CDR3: CASSYTGLGNQPQHF

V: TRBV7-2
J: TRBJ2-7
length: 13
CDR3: CASSYGTGLEQYF

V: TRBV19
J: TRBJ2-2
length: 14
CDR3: CASSISTDTGELFF

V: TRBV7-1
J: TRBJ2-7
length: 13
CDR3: CASRIGPSYEQYF

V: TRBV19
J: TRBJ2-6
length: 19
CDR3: CASSISAGSPTSGANVLTF

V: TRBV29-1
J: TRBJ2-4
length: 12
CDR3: CSVGRGENIQYF

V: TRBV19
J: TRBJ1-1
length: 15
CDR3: CASTQWRLEETEAFF

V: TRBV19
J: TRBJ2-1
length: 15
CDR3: CASSIGGRRTNEQFF

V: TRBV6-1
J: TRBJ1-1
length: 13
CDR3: CASSEGGWAEAFF

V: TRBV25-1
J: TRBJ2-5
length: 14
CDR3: CASSDSDRQETQYF

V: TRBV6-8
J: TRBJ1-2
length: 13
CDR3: CASSPTPRGGYTF

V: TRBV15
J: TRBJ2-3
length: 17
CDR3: CATSATRGGASRDTQYF

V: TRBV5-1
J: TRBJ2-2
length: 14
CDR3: CASNPDRGIGELFF

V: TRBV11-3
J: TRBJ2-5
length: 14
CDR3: CASSLGTGKETQYF

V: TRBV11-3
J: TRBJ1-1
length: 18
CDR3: CASSLVVRGAGRNTEAFF

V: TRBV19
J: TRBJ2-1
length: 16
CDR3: CASSIREPSSYNEQFF

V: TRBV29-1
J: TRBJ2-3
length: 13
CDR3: CSVEGGASDTQYF

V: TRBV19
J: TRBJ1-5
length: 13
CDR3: CASSDLAGEDGHF

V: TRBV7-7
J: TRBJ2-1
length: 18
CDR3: CASSLLELSGRTGNEQFF

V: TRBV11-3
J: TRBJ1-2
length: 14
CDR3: CASSLQQGFNGYTF

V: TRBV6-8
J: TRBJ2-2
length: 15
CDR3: CASSYGQGNTGELFF

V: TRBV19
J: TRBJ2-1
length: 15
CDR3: CASSNKYGRSNEQFF

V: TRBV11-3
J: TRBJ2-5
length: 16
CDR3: CASSQGTSGGGETQYF

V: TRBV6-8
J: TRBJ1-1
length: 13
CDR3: CASSTGTRRGAFF

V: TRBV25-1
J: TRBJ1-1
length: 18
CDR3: CASSEYRGTGVKGTEAFF

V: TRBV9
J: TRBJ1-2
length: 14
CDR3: CASSPQGLTYGYTF

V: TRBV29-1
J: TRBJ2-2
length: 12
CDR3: CSVPTGSGELFF

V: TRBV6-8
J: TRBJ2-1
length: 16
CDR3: CASSPTGRRPGNEQFF

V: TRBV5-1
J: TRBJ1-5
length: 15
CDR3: CASSLAPSGNQPQHF

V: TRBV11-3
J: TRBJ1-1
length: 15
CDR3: CASMRIDRQNTEAFF

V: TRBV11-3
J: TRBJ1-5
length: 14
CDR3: CASSLDRRNQPQHF

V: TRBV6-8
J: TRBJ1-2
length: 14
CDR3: CASSRSTANYGYTF

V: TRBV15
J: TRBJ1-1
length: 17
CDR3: CATSRDNGGIMNTEAFF

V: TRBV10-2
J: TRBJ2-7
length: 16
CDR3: CASSEGRYGDPYEQYF

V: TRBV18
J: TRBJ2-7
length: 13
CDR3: CASSPVRDYEQYF

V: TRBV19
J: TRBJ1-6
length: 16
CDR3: CASSIPGPFYNSPLHF

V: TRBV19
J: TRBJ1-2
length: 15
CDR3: CASSLSWGTNYGYTF

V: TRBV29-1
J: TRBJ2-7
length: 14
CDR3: CSVTKSGGAYEQYF

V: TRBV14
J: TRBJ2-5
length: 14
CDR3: CASSHRGVMETQYF

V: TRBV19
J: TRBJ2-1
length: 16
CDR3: CASRQLGGSSYNEQFF

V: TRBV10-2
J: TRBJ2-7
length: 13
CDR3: CASQGRGPYEQYF

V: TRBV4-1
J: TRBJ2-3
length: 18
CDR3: CASSQETLAGGPIDTQYF

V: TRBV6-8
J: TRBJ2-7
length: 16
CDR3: CASSITSSGRSGEQYF